This entry is about one TCR beta chain. The clone's antigen remains unknown. The sample holds no much larger clone one base away, and base qualities are not on file. From the germline V gene (reference sequence), CDR1 is DFQATT and CDR2 is SNEGSKA. The CDR3 runs 13 amino acids, cysteine and phenylalanine included. Only the CDR3 portion is preserved as DNA: 39 bases, with reading frame beginning at the first base. V is cut back by 6 bases and J by 1 base, with 4 bases in the junction unmatched. Library preparation was by PCR. Instrument on record: Illumina HiSeq 2500. To normalize quantification of the TCRbeta repertoire, the TCR libraries were built with molecular barcoding that relied on unique molecular identifiers. TCRdb redid the processing of the public reads, applying fastp at Q25 and MiXCR, and retained in-frame beta chains. Entries that share a CDR3 protein sequence are merged under the most common genes and DNA. This sample is represented by about half a million distinct CDR3 sequences; roughly an eighth of them were singletons. The ten largest account for about 5% of the sample.

This specimen belongs to a study of T-cell reconstitution after alpha-beta-depleted transplantation in children (dated by TCRdb to the mid-2010s). Describing the broader study: Using TCR repertoire profiling, the study quantitatively followed how T-cell immune reconstitution unfolded in children after TCRalphabeta/CD19-depleted allogeneic hematopoietic cell transplantation.

This TCR came from a human donor who donated a stem cell graft to a child with combined immunodeficiency. The material was PBMCs from the stem cell graft donor, obtained from the stem cell graft. In this chain, TRBV20-1 is recombined with TRBJ1-1; a stretch of 8 junction bases matches TRBD1. This receptor has the CDR3 CSARDRKNTEAFF. The bases are TGCAGTGCCCGGGACAGGAAGAACACTGAAGCTTTCTTT.